The 31 T cell receptor beta chains below come from one sample, sequenced in a study of cytomegalovirus exposure and HLA in healthy donors. The PCR ran on 60 Vbeta and 13 Jbeta primers. The assay was immunoSEQ multiplex PCR, and TCRdb's table has in-frame clones only and misses some. The sample consists of around 140,000 clones, 60% to 85% of them appearing once. Input material: PBMCs. Every receptor here comes from a man aged 35-49 years in good health and CMV-seropositive.

The chain links TRBV5-6 to TRBJ1-2, with D possibly being TRBD1 (6 bases). Trimming left V 4 bases short and J 4 bases short, with 11 bases between. Germline V lookup: CDR1 SGHDT, CDR2 YYEEEE. The CDR3 extends over 13 amino acids. In DNA form, the CDR3 reads TGTGCCAGCAGCCCCACAGGGTTCTATGGCTACACCTTC. It encodes CASSPTGFYGYTF.

V and J are TRBV20-1 and TRBJ1-1, with D possibly TRBD1 on 5 matching bases. The CDR3 extends over 11 amino acids. Between the trimmed V and J ends, which lost 8 bases and 1 base, there was a span of 8 bases. Germline V lookup: CDR1 DFQATT, CDR2 SNEGSKA (reference sequence). The CDR3 reads CSTGSNTEAFF. Written as DNA, the CDR3 is TGCAGTACAGGATCGAACACTGAAGCTTTCTTT.

The chain joins TRBV7-3 to TRBJ1-1, with D unclear. Trimming took 2 bases from V and 7 from J, leaving 11 bases between them. This CDR3 contains 13 residues. The germline gives CDR1 SGHTA, CDR2 FQGTGA. DNA of the CDR3: TGTGCCAGCAGCTTACGGGAGGCCGATGAAGCTTTCTTT. This translates into CASSLREADEAFF. Full variable domain (rest looked up from reference TRBV7-3 and TRBJ1-1): GAGVSQTPSNKVTEKGKYVELRCDPISGHTALYWYRQSLGQGPEFLIYFQGTGAADDSGLPNDRFFAVRPEGSVSTLKIQRTERGDSAVYLCASSLREADEAFFGQGTRLTVV.

The rearrangement uses TRBV9 and TRBJ2-7; 8 nucleotides agree with TRBD1. With V trimmed by 4 bases and J by 0 bases, 9 bases remained unmatched. The CDR3 totals 16 residues. Germline loops: CDR1 SGDLS, CDR2 YYNGEE. CDR3 bases: TGTGCCAGCAGCCCCGGGACAGGTTCCCGCTCCTACGAGCAGTACTTC. The encoded protein is CASSPGTGSRSYEQYF.

This clone was seen a few times. The chain links TRBV4-1 to TRBJ2-2; TRBD2 matches at 11 bases. CDR3 size: 17 residues. Germline V gene lookup returns CDR1 MGHRA and CDR2 YSYEKL. The J segment lost 3 bases and the V segment lost 0 bases, leaving 3 bases of the junction unmatched. CDR3 bases: TGCGCCAGCAGCCAAGAAATAGCGGGAGGGTACACCGGGGAGCTGTTTTTT. Amino acids: CASSQEIAGGYTGELFF.

This CDR3 reads CASSLSGVSGETQYF. CDR3 nucleotide sequence: TGTGCCAGCAGCTTATCGGGGGTATCGGGAGAGACCCAGTACTTC. The gene calls are TRBV7-6 and TRBJ2-5, with D possibly being TRBD2 (6 bases). The V gene lost 2 bases and the J gene lost 4 bases, with 14 bases spanning the gap. The CDR3 covers 15 residues. The germline gives CDR1 SGHVS, CDR2 FNYEAQ.

The chain combines TRBV18 with TRBJ1-1; D not certain. V lost 2 bases to trimming and J lost 7 bases, with 11 bases between them. This CDR3 has 13 amino acids. CDR1 is KGHSH, CDR2 LQKENI, per germline. The CDR3 loop is CASSPSMAYEAFF. In DNA form, the CDR3 reads TGTGCCAGCTCACCATCCATGGCTTATGAAGCTTTCTTT.

As concerns this clone: At one boundary the junction diverges from the germline segment, which might be a read error. This chain joins TRBV5-1 and TRBJ1-2, with TRBD1 matching over 7 bases. The CDR3 runs to 13 residues. CDR1 SGHRS and CDR2 YFSETQ come from the germline V gene. Here the CDR3 DNA reads TGCGCCAGCAGGTTGGGACAGTCACCCGGCTACACCTTC. Encoded protein: CASRLGQSPGYTF. The full variable domain, rest sourced from reference TRBV5-1 and TRBJ1-2, is KAGVTQTPRYLIKTRGQQVTLSCSPISGHRSVSWYQQTPGQGLQFLFEYFSETQRNKGNFPGRFSGRQFSNSRSEMNVSTLELGDSALYLCASRLGQSPGYTFGSGTRLTVV.

The chain carries TRBV7-9 and TRBJ2-2; 8 positions match TRBD2. CDR3 length: 18 amino acids. J was trimmed by 2 bases and V by 3 bases; bases with no gene match: 11. Per the germline V gene, CDR1 is SEHNR and CDR2 is FQNEAQ (reference sequence). For the CDR3, the DNA is TGTGCCAGCAGCTTTAGAGCGGGAGTCTTCGGAAACACCGGGGAGCTGTTTTTT. Amino acids: CASSFRAGVFGNTGELFF.

The chain couples TRBV11-2 to TRBJ1-1; 7 bases are a match to TRBD1. V lost 5 bases to trimming and J lost 2 bases; unmatched junction nucleotides: 8. Germline V gene sequence: CDR1 SGHAT, CDR2 FQNNGV. The CDR3 is made up of 15 amino acids. The CDR3 reads CASSRSGTVNTEAFF. CDR3 sequence (DNA): TGTGCCAGCAGCCGGTCCGGGACAGTCAACACTGAAGCTTTCTTT.

This chain joins TRBV25-1 and TRBJ2-2; 7 nucleotides align to TRBD2. The germline gives CDR1 MGHDK, CDR2 SYGVNS. This CDR3 is built from 12 residues. Trimming took 8 bases from V and 7 from J; bases not matched to a gene: 4. The CDR3 loop reads CASLAAFGELFF. In nucleotides, the CDR3 is TGTGCCAGCCTAGCGGCCTTCGGGGAGCTGTTTTTT.

The chain employs TRBV29-1 and TRBJ2-1; perhaps TRBD2 as D (6 bases). CDR3 length: 16 residues. The germline V and J ends were trimmed by 3 bases and 0 bases, with 15 bases remaining between them. The germline V gene has CDR1 SQVTM and CDR2 ANQGSEA. CDR3 nucleotide sequence: TGCAGCGTTGACGCGTTCTCCGGGAGCTCCTACAATGAGCAGTTCTTC. This codes for CSVDAFSGSSYNEQFF.

V and J are TRBV6-1 and TRBJ2-7; D unresolved. The CDR3 has 14 amino acids. Germline V gene lookup returns CDR1 MNHNS and CDR2 SASEGT. Trimming stripped 0 bases from V and 7 bases from J, with 13 bases between. The CDR3 DNA follows: TGTGCCAGCAGTGAAGCGCGAATGTTGAGGGAGCAGTACTTC. Protein product: CASSEARMLREQYF.

The chain combines TRBV19 with TRBJ2-5; 7 bases are shared with TRBD2. The tail of the sequence fits TRBJ2-7 better, so the J call may be wrong. Per germline, CDR1 LNHDA and CDR2 SQIVND (reference sequence). The CDR3 loop spans 15 amino acids. The CDR3 loop is CASSIVGGDLYEQYF. The CDR3, as DNA: TGTGCCAGCTCCATTGTGGGGGGGGACTTGTACGAGCAGTACTTC.

The chain is built from TRBV11-3 and TRBJ1-1; 7 nucleotides align to TRBD1. In germline, CDR1 is SGHNT, CDR2 YENEEA. V lost 2 bases to trimming and J lost 5 bases; unmatched junction nucleotides: 2. This CDR3 region has 13 residues. Written as DNA, the CDR3 is TGTGCCAGCAGCTTAACAGGGGTGACTGAAGCTTTCTTT. This translates into CASSLTGVTEAFF.

The V and J genes are TRBV11-2 and TRBJ1-1; TRBD1 aligns across 7 bases. The CDR3 totals 14 residues. Germline CDR1 SGHAT, CDR2 FQNNGV. V lost 6 bases and J lost 3; bases outside the gene matches: 7. Written as DNA, the CDR3 is TGTGCCAGCAGGCGTACAGGGGTGGACACTGAAGCTTTCTTT. Translating it yields CASRRTGVDTEAFF.

The CDR3 sequence is CASSSKGWGSYEQYF. CDR3 DNA sequence: TGTGCCAGCAGCTCTAAGGGGTGGGGCTCCTACGAGCAGTACTTC. The J gene is TRBJ2-7, the V gene TRBV5-5, with a tentative D call TRBD1 (5 bases). V was trimmed by 3 bases and J by 0 bases, leaving 13 bases between them. The germline gives CDR1 SGHKS, CDR2 YYEKEE (reference sequence). The CDR3 runs to 15 residues.

The DNA of the CDR3 is TGTGCCAGCAGCTTAGTATATGAGCAGTTCTTC. This sequence encodes CASSLVYEQFF. This chain uses TRBV7-2 with TRBJ2-1; no clear D gene. Germline-derived CDR1 and CDR2 are SGHTA and FQGNSA. CDR3 length: 11 residues. Trimming stripped 1 base from V and 8 bases from J, with 3 bases between.

The J gene is TRBJ1-3, the V gene TRBV5-1; D might be TRBD1 (6 bases). Trimming stripped 1 base from V and 0 bases from J, with 11 bases between. Germline values: CDR1 SGHRS, CDR2 YFSETQ. The CDR3 covers 16 residues. DNA of the CDR3: TGCGCCAGCAGCTTGACGGGGGGCCTCTCTGGAAACACCATATATTTT. Translated, it gives CASSLTGGLSGNTIYF.

The V gene is TRBV7-6, the J gene TRBJ2-5; no definite D call. CDR3 length: 13 residues. Germline V CDR1 and CDR2: SGHVS, FNYEAQ. V lost 5 bases to trimming and J lost 5 bases, with 12 bases between them. The DNA of the CDR3 is TGTGCCAGCAGCCCCGGTTACCTGGAGACCCAGTACTTC. Translating gives CASSPGYLETQYF.

V is TRBV14 and J is TRBJ2-3; 8 bases agree with TRBD2. In germline, CDR1 is SGHDN, CDR2 FVKESK. With 1 base clipped from V and 1 base from J, the junction kept 4 bases outside the gene matches. This CDR3 has 16 amino acids. The DNA of the CDR3 is TGTGCCAGCAGCCAAGCGGGGCGGGGGGGCACAGATACGCAGTATTTT. Protein: CASSQAGRGGTDTQYF.

This clone has a single count. The genes are TRBV6-1 and TRBJ2-3, with 7 bases that match TRBD1. CDR1 MNHNS and CDR2 SASEGT come from the germline V gene. Unmatched junction bases numbered 4, after V lost 1 base and J lost 0 bases. This CDR3 is built from 16 residues. The DNA of the CDR3 is TGTGCCAGCAGTGAAGGGGGGACAGTTAGCACAGATACGCAGTATTTT. This translates into CASSEGGTVSTDTQYF.

The chain joins TRBV6-5 to TRBJ2-5; D might be TRBD1 (6 bases). Trimming pared 5 bases from V and 14 bases from J, leaving 18 bases between. Looked up from germline, CDR1 is MNHEY and CDR2 is SVGAGI. There are 12 residues in the CDR3. The CDR3 bases are TGTGCCAGCAGTCCCCAGGGGCGGTCCATTTACTTC. This sequence encodes CASSPQGRSIYF.

This chain connects TRBV14 to TRBJ2-3; D call uncertain. The CDR3 extends over 13 amino acids. Trimming took 2 bases from V and 0 from J, leaving 3 bases between them. Germline V gene sequence: CDR1 SGHDN, CDR2 FVKESK. The CDR3 spells CASSQLSTDTQYF. CDR3 in DNA: TGTGCCAGCAGCCAATTAAGCACAGATACGCAGTATTTT. Complete variable domain (other parts from reference TRBV14 and TRBJ2-3): EAGVTQFPSHSVIEKGQTVTLRCDPISGHDNLYWYRRVMGKEIKFLLHFVKESKQDESGMPNNRFLAERTGGTYSTLKVQPAELEDSGVYFCASSQLSTDTQYFGPGTRLTVL.

The rearrangement uses TRBV4-3 and TRBJ1-3; D unresolved. Germline V gene lookup returns CDR1 LGHNA and CDR2 YSLEER. The CDR3 covers 19 residues. The V gene lost 0 bases and the J gene lost 1 base, with 19 bases spanning the gap. CDR3 nucleotide sequence: TGCGCCAGCAGCCAAGATCTGGCCCGATCCACCCCGTCTGGAAACACCATATATTTT. Translation gives CASSQDLARSTPSGNTIYF.

CDR3 coding DNA: TGTGCCAGCAGCGTAGAGGACAGGGGTAGCTATGGCTACACCTTC. Translating it yields CASSVEDRGSYGYTF. This chain joins TRBV9 and TRBJ1-2; TRBD1 matches 9 bases. This CDR3 is built from 15 residues. The germline V gene encodes CDR1 SGDLS and CDR2 YYNGEE. V lost 0 bases, J lost 4 bases, and 4 bases stayed unmatched. Using reference TRBV9 and TRBJ1-2 for the parts outside the CDR3, the full variable domain is DSGVTQTPKHLITATGQRVTLRCSPRSGDLSVYWYQQSLDQGLQFLIQYYNGEERAKGNILERFSAQQFPDLHSELNLSSLELGDSALYFCASSVEDRGSYGYTFGSGTRLTVV.

The rearrangement joins TRBV5-1 to TRBJ2-1; the match to TRBD2 covers 7 bases. Germline CDR1 and CDR2: SGHRS and YFSETQ. The CDR3 runs 17 residues. V lost 4 bases to trimming and J lost 2 bases; unmatched junction nucleotides: 12. In nucleotides, the CDR3 is TGCGCCAGCAGCAGCACCATCCTAGCGGCCACCTACAATGAGCAGTTCTTC. Translating gives CASSSTILAATYNEQFF. Together with reference TRBV5-1 and TRBJ2-1, the CDR3 gives the full variable domain: KAGVTQTPRYLIKTRGQQVTLSCSPISGHRSVSWYQQTPGQGLQFLFEYFSETQRNKGNFPGRFSGRQFSNSRSEMNVSTLELGDSALYLCASSSTILAATYNEQFFGPGTRLTVL.

This chain links TRBV12-5 with TRBJ2-7, with 7 bases fitting TRBD2. Trimming took 7 bases from V and 0 from J; bases not matched to a gene: 9. The CDR3 consists of 15 residues. Germline V gives CDR1 LGHNT, CDR2 FRNRAP. The CDR3 DNA is TGTGCTAGTGATTATAGAGGCGGGAGCTCCTACGAGCAGTACTTC. It translates to CASDYRGGSSYEQYF.

The chain has TRBV5-4 and TRBJ2-2, with D possibly matching TRBD1 (5 bases). The V gene lost 4 bases and the J gene lost 0 bases, with 10 bases spanning the gap. There are 15 residues in the CDR3. Germline CDR1 SGHNT, CDR2 YYREEE (reference sequence). CDR3 in amino acids: CASSETVANTGELFF. Written as DNA, the CDR3 is TGTGCCAGCAGCGAGACAGTCGCGAACACCGGGGAGCTGTTTTTT.

This clone was counted once. The V call is TRBV19, the J call TRBJ2-3; the D gene is possibly TRBD2 (5 bases). The germline V gene encodes CDR1 LNHDA and CDR2 SQIVND (reference sequence). The CDR3 extends over 13 amino acids. V was shortened by 10 bases and J by 0 bases, with 11 bases between the two germline ends. The chain's CDR3 is CATSAVSTDTQYF. DNA of the CDR3: TGTGCCACTTCAGCGGTTAGCACAGATACGCAGTATTTT. The full variable domain, with the rest looked up from reference TRBV19 and TRBJ2-3, is DGGITQSPKYLFRKEGQNVTLSCEQNLNHDAMYWYRQDPGQGLRLIYYSQIVNDFQKGDIAEGYSVSREKKESFPLTVTSAQKNPTAFYLCATSAVSTDTQYFGPGTRLTVL.

This sequence joins TRBV5-5 and TRBJ2-7; D uncertain. Germline-derived CDR1 and CDR2 are SGHKS and YYEKEE (reference sequence). There are 14 residues in the CDR3. The germline V and J ends were trimmed by 0 bases and 3 bases, with 10 bases remaining between them. This CDR3 reads CASSLELQLYEQYF. In DNA, the CDR3 is TGTGCCAGCAGCTTGGAACTTCAACTCTACGAGCAGTACTTC.